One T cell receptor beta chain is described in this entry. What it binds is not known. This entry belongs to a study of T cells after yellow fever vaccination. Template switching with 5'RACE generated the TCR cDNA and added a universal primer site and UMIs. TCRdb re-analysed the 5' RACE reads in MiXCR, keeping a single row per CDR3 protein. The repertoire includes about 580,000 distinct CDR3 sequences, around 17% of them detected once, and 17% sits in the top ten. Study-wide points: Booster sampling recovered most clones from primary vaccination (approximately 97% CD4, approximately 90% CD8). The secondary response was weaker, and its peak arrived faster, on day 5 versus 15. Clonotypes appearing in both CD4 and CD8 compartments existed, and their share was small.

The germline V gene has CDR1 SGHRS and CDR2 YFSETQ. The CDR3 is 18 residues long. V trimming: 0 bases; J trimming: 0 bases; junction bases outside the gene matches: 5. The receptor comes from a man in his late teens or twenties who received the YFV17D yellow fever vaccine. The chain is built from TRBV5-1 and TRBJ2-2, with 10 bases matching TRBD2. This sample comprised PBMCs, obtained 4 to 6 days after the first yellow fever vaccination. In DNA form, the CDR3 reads TGCGCCAGCAGCTTGGCCCTAGCGGGGGCCACGAACACCGGGGAGCTGTTTTTT. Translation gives CASSLALAGATNTGELFF.